What follows are 23 T cell receptor beta chains derived from one specimen sequenced in a study of shared clonotypes between healthy human individuals. The data were produced by immunoSEQ multiplex PCR, yet TCRdb's version contains in-frame clones alone and is incomplete. This repertoire shows about 700,000 clones, around 67% found once; its top ten account for over 1.5%. The sample taken for sequencing was memory CD4+ T cells sorted from blood. Subset specified: CD45RA-negative fraction. These receptor sequences come from a woman aged 25 to 45 in good health.

The V and J genes are TRBV2 and TRBJ2-5, with TRBD2 matching 9 bases. Trimming at V came to 8 bases and at J to 5 bases, leaving 6 bases not matched to a gene. Germline V gives CDR1 SNHLY, CDR2 FYNNEI. CDR3 length: 13 residues. CDR3 nucleotide sequence: TGTGCCAGCCGGCGGGAGGGCCGGGAGACCCAGTACTTC. Its protein product is CASRREGRETQYF.

The chain joins TRBV4-1 to TRBJ2-3; 9 positions match TRBD1. Per the germline V gene, CDR1 is MGHRA and CDR2 is YSYEKL. V lost 0 bases and J lost 3; bases outside the gene matches: 4. The CDR3 runs to 16 residues. CDR3: CASSQEGTGLTDTQYF. Here the CDR3 DNA reads TGCGCCAGCAGCCAAGAAGGGACAGGGCTAACAGATACGCAGTATTTT.

This clone was recorded many times. The chain has TRBV11-1 and TRBJ1-1; 9 bases fit TRBD1. Losses at the gene ends were 4 bases for V and 10 bases for J; bases not matched to a gene: 10. The V gene's germline CDR1 is SGHAT and CDR2 FQDESV (reference sequence). The CDR3 loop spans 14 amino acids. The CDR3 coding sequence is TGTGCCAGCAGCTCGATTGGGGGACAGGGCGCAGCTTTCTTT. Protein sequence: CASSSIGGQGAAFF.

In its sample, this clone was seen once. The J gene is TRBJ2-7, the V gene TRBV5-1; 7 bases line up with TRBD1. The CDR3 length is 13 residues. The germline V gene has CDR1 SGHRS and CDR2 YFSETQ. V shed 4 bases, J shed 3 bases, and the junction held 4 bases outside the gene matches. For the CDR3, the DNA is TGCGCCAGCAGCCGGGACAGCTACTACGAGCAGTACTTC. Its protein product is CASSRDSYYEQYF.

The V call is TRBV5-1, the J call TRBJ2-1, with D perhaps TRBD2 (5 bases). The CDR3 spans 13 residues. Germline-derived CDR1 and CDR2 are SGHRS and YFSETQ. The V end was cut by 4 bases, the J end by 8 bases, with 13 bases between. The CDR3 region has the DNA TGCGCCAGCAGCGTGAGGGATGCCGATGAGCAGTTCTTC. Translation: CASSVRDADEQFF. Full variable domain (missing parts from reference TRBV5-1 and TRBJ2-1): KAGVTQTPRYLIKTRGQQVTLSCSPISGHRSVSWYQQTPGQGLQFLFEYFSETQRNKGNFPGRFSGRQFSNSRSEMNVSTLELGDSALYLCASSVRDADEQFFGPGTRLTVL.

The V call is TRBV7-8, the J call TRBJ2-5, with 7 bases identical to TRBD2. The CDR3 has 15 residues. Trimming removed 2 bases from V and 2 bases from J; junction bases left unmatched: 5. CDR1 SGHVS and CDR2 FQNEAQ come from the germline V gene. DNA of the CDR3: TGTGCCAGCAGCTTATCGGGAGGAGTACAAGAGACCCAGTACTTC. Amino acids: CASSLSGGVQETQYF.

The chain is built from TRBV2 and TRBJ2-7; either TRBD1 or TRBD2 may supply D (5 bases each). Germline CDR1 reads SNHLY; CDR2 reads FYNNEI. CDR3 size: 14 residues. The V end lost 4 bases, the J end lost 8 bases, and 18 bases lay between the germline ends. The chain's CDR3 is CASSGGRGSPQQYF. The DNA for the CDR3 is TGTGCCAGCAGTGGGGGACGGGGATCCCCCCAGCAGTACTTC.

V gene TRBV7-2 combines with J gene TRBJ1-4, with D unresolved. V was pared by 2 bases and J by 11 bases, with 9 bases between. CDR3 length equals 12 residues. In germline, CDR1 is SGHTA, CDR2 FQGNSA. The DNA of the CDR3 is TGTGCCAGCAGCTTACCAGCGGGCAAACTGTTTTTT. Encoded protein: CASSLPAGKLFF.

J is TRBJ2-2 and V is TRBV7-2, with D uncertain. This CDR3 has 14 amino acids. V was shortened by 5 bases and J by 0 bases, with 7 bases between the two germline ends. CDR1 and CDR2 (germline): SGHTA, FQGNSA. The CDR3 reads CASSPRSNTGELFF. In DNA, the CDR3 is TGTGCCAGCAGCCCCCGTTCGAACACCGGGGAGCTGTTTTTT.

This clone came up once. The chain combines TRBV2 with TRBJ2-7; D not resolved. Trimming stripped 10 bases from V and 4 bases from J, with 17 bases between. Germline CDR1 is SNHLY and CDR2 is FYNNEI. This CDR3 is 13 amino acids long. In DNA, the CDR3 is TGTGCCACCAAAAGCGACCTGAAATACGAGCAGTACTTC. It is translated as CATKSDLKYEQYF.

The chain uses TRBV29-1 and TRBJ1-1, with a tentative D call TRBD1 (5 bases). Trimming removed 6 bases from V and 3 bases from J, with 11 bases in between. The germline CDR1 and CDR2 sequences are SQVTM and ANQGSEA. CDR3 size: 12 residues. The CDR3 here is CSVQSGYTEAFF. CDR3 coding DNA: TGCAGCGTCCAATCAGGGTACACTGAAGCTTTCTTT.

The gene calls are TRBV15 and TRBJ2-7, with D tentatively TRBD1 (5 bases). This CDR3 comprises 16 residues. Germline V CDR1 and CDR2: LNHNV, YYDKDF (reference sequence). The ends were cut back, 2 bases at V and 3 bases at J, with 17 bases in the middle. CDR3 bases: TGTGCCACCAGCAGAACCCTAGGCAGGGCTGACTACGAGCAGTACTTC. Amino acid sequence: CATSRTLGRADYEQYF.

This chain uses TRBV2 with TRBJ2-7; 11 bases map to TRBD2. Germline values: CDR1 SNHLY, CDR2 FYNNEI. This CDR3 is built from 15 residues. V shed 10 bases and J 6 bases; nucleotides not matched to a gene: 14. The CDR3 coding sequence is TGTGCCATCCAGAGACGTGCGCTAGCGGGAGGCGAGCAGTACTTC. Protein: CAIQRRALAGGEQYF. The entire variable domain, with the rest obtained from reference TRBV2 and TRBJ2-7, is as follows: EPEVTQTPSHQVTQMGQEVILRCVPISNHLYFYWYRQILGQKVEFLVSFYNNEISEKSEIFDDQFSVERPDGSNFTLKIRSTKLEDSAMYFCAIQRRALAGGEQYFGPGTRLTVT.

This clone came up a few times. This sequence joins TRBV18 and TRBJ1-1; D remains ambiguous. Trimming took off 2 bases at V and 6 bases at J, with 7 bases between the two ends. This CDR3 has 12 residues. Germline V gene data show CDR1 as KGHSH and CDR2 as LQKENI. CDR3 residues: CASSPGIAEAFF. Written as DNA, the CDR3 is TGTGCCAGCTCACCAGGGATCGCTGAAGCTTTCTTT.

The chain has TRBV14 and TRBJ2-4; the match to TRBD1 covers 7 bases. The junction had 7 bases not matched to a gene; V was cut back by 4 bases and J by 7 bases. The CDR3 extends over 14 amino acids. Germline loops: CDR1 SGHDN, CDR2 FVKESK. DNA of the CDR3: TGTGCCAGCAGCCTCACGACAGGGATGAACATTCAGTACTTC. Protein product: CASSLTTGMNIQYF.

This chain connects TRBV2 to TRBJ2-3; D is uncertain. The V end lost 3 bases, the J end lost 2 bases, and 6 bases lay between the germline ends. The germline V gene has CDR1 SNHLY and CDR2 FYNNEI. There are 13 residues in the CDR3. CDR3 in DNA: TGTGCCAGCAGTGACGAACTCACAGATACGCAGTATTTT. This gives the protein CASSDELTDTQYF. Drawing the rest from reference TRBV2 and TRBJ2-3, the complete variable domain is EPEVTQTPSHQVTQMGQEVILRCVPISNHLYFYWYRQILGQKVEFLVSFYNNEISEKSEIFDDQFSVERPDGSNFTLKIRSTKLEDSAMYFCASSDELTDTQYFGPGTRLTVL.

A remark on this clone: Possible read error: a much larger clone is one base away. The sample contains more than one DNA sequence encoding this CDR3. J is TRBJ2-7 and V is TRBV5-1; 9 nucleotides match TRBD1. Losses at the gene ends were 8 bases for V and 2 bases for J; bases not matched to a gene: 8. The CDR3 runs to 14 residues. Germline V gene data show CDR1 as SGHRS and CDR2 as YFSETQ. The CDR3 protein is CASSLGQGPYEQYF. In DNA, the CDR3 is TGCGCCAGTAGCCTGGGACAGGGTCCCTACGAGCAGTACTTC.

The chain carries TRBV18 and TRBJ2-7; 7 bases are shared with TRBD2. There are 15 residues in the CDR3. Germline CDR1 KGHSH, CDR2 LQKENI. With V trimmed by 6 bases and J by 6 bases, 14 bases remained unmatched. CDR3 in DNA: TGTGCCAGCTCCCTCCGACGGGGAACGGGGGGCGAGCAGTACTTC. This codes for CASSLRRGTGGEQYF.

This clone was counted between two and nine times. The rearrangement links TRBV6-4 to TRBJ2-1; 7 positions agree with TRBD2. With V trimmed by 3 bases and J by 4 bases, 3 bases remained unmatched. CDR3 length: 14 residues. The germline CDR1 and CDR2 sequences are MRHNA and SNTAGT. The CDR3 protein is CASSDGGSYNEQFF. Here the CDR3 DNA reads TGTGCCAGCAGTGATGGCGGGAGTTACAATGAGCAGTTCTTC.

The chain uses TRBV25-1 and TRBJ2-7; D is undetermined. Looked up from germline, CDR1 is MGHDK and CDR2 is SYGVNS. This CDR3 comprises 13 residues. Trimming removed 3 bases at V and 3 bases at J, with 9 bases between. Here the CDR3 reads CASSDTPGYEQYF. CDR3 sequence (DNA): TGTGCCAGCAGTGACACCCCCGGCTACGAGCAGTACTTC.

The chain joins TRBV15 to TRBJ2-3; 9 nucleotides align to TRBD2. J gave up 4 bases and V 0 bases, and 8 bases lay outside the gene matches. The V gene's germline CDR1 is LNHNV and CDR2 YYDKDF (reference sequence). The CDR3 is 17 amino acids. This chain's CDR3 is CATSRDQGLAGSDTQYF. CDR3 DNA: TGTGCCACCAGCAGAGATCAAGGGCTAGCGGGATCAGATACGCAGTATTTT.

The V gene is TRBV7-9, the J gene TRBJ2-2; possibly TRBD1 for D (5 bases). The CDR3 runs to 14 residues. Germline lookup yields CDR1 SEHNR and CDR2 FQNEAQ (reference sequence). Trimming removed 7 bases at V and 9 bases at J, with 18 bases between. The CDR3 here is CASTLTDSGRELFF. The CDR3 DNA follows: TGTGCCAGCACCCTGACAGACTCGGGCCGGGAGCTGTTTTTT.

This clone has a single count. Other DNA sequences from this sample encode an identical CDR3 as well. The V gene is TRBV28, the J gene TRBJ1-1; D ambiguous. Germline-derived CDR1 and CDR2 are MDHEN and SYDVKM. V was shortened by 3 bases and J by 3 bases, with 8 bases between the two germline ends. The CDR3 covers 13 residues. The chain's CDR3 is CASSLSRDTEAFF. The CDR3 coding sequence is TGTGCCAGCAGTTTGTCCCGGGACACTGAAGCTTTCTTT.